Listed below are T cell receptor beta chains from one sample, sequenced in a study of blood T cell repertoires in COVID-19. TCRdb keeps only in-frame clones here, not all; method: immunoSEQ multiplex PCR. This table has roughly 370,000 clones, about 87% appearing once. The sequenced sample consisted of PBMCs or T cells enriched from blood (not recorded which). The receptors were sampled from a woman aged 50 to 65 who had recovered from COVID-19. Both conserved end residues are part of each CDR3. D genes are given only for firm matches. Clone size is shown for a subset of rows, as once, few, many or a class of expanded clone.

J: TRBJ2-2; D: .; V: TRBV6-1; size: .; DNA: TGTGCCAGCAGTGAACTCGGACAGAACACCGGGGAGCTGTTTTTT; CDR3: CASSELGQNTGELFF
J: TRBJ1-2; D: .; V: TRBV19; size: .; DNA: TGTGCCATCGTCGACAGTTACTATGGCTACACCTTC; CDR3: CAIVDSYYGYTF
J: TRBJ1-5; D: .; V: TRBV9; size: .; DNA: TGTGCCAGCAGCCCCGCAGGGGACAGCAATCAGCCCCAGCATTTT; CDR3: CASSPAGDSNQPQHF
J: TRBJ1-4; D: .; V: TRBV10-3; size: .; DNA: TGTGCCACCGGCCCGTCGGGCAGGGGAGTCGAAAAACTGTTTTTT; CDR3: CATGPSGRGVEKLFF
J: TRBJ1-4; D: .; V: TRBV18; size: few; DNA: TGTGCCAGCACGTTCTCGACCAGGGCTGAAAAACTGTTTTTT; CDR3: CASTFSTRAEKLFF
J: TRBJ1-1; D: .; V: TRBV5-6; size: .; DNA: TGTGCCAGCAGCTTGCGGGGGAAGGGAAAGGTTGAAGCTTTCTTT; CDR3: CASSLRGKGKVEAFF
J: TRBJ1-2; D: TRBD1; V: TRBV29-1; size: .; DNA: TGCAGCGTAGGACAGGGTAGCCCTTGGGGCTACACCTTC; CDR3: CSVGQGSPWGYTF
J: TRBJ2-7; D: .; V: TRBV5-1; size: .; DNA: TGCGCCAGCAGCCCTTTTCCGACAGCTTTCATTTCCTACGAGCAGTACTTC; CDR3: CASSPFPTAFISYEQYF
J: TRBJ2-5; D: .; V: TRBV30; size: .; DNA: TGTGCCTGGAGTGTATCTGGAAGGGGTGAGACCCAGTACTTC; CDR3: CAWSVSGRGETQYF
J: TRBJ1-5; D: .; V: TRBV12-2; size: .; DNA: TGTGCAAGTCGCTTAGCGCGCATTAATCAGCCCCAGCATTTT; CDR3: CASRLARINQPQHF
J: TRBJ2-7; D: TRBD1; V: TRBV7-3; size: .; DNA: TGTGCCATACACGACAGGGGATACGAGCAGTACTTC; CDR3: CAIHDRGYEQYF
J: TRBJ1-1; D: TRBD1; V: TRBV7-2; size: .; DNA: TGTGCCAGCAGCTTAGTAGGGGGCGCATTCACTGAAGCTTTCTTT; CDR3: CASSLVGGAFTEAFF
J: TRBJ1-2; D: .; V: TRBV7-2; size: .; DNA: TGTGCCAGCAGCGGAAGACAGCCTCTATATGGCTACACCTTC; CDR3: CASSGRQPLYGYTF
J: TRBJ2-6; D: .; V: TRBV19; size: .; DNA: TGTGCCAGTAGGAGCTCTGGGGCCAACGTCCTGACTTTC; CDR3: CASRSSGANVLTF
J: TRBJ1-3; D: .; V: TRBV7-2; size: .; DNA: TGTGCCAGCAGCCGGGACGGGAGCTCTGGAAACACCATATATTTT; CDR3: CASSRDGSSGNTIYF
J: TRBJ1-2; D: .; V: TRBV10-3; size: .; DNA: TGTGCCATCAGTGGCCCGGGTGGCTACACCTTC; CDR3: CAISGPGGYTF
J: TRBJ1-1; D: .; V: TRBV19; size: .; DNA: TGTGCCAGCCGTGAACAGGGCGATCGACGGACTGAAGCTTTCTTT; CDR3: CASREQGDRRTEAFF
J: TRBJ1-2; D: .; V: TRBV12-3/TRBV12-4; size: .; DNA: TGTGCCAGCAGTTTTGGGGCAGCCTATGGCTACACCTTC; CDR3: CASSFGAAYGYTF
J: TRBJ1-6; D: TRBD1; V: TRBV6-5; size: .; DNA: TGTGCCAGCGGAGGGGGCAGCGATAATTCACCCCTCCACTTT; CDR3: CASGGGSDNSPLHF
J: TRBJ2-7; D: TRBD1; V: TRBV28; size: .; DNA: TGTGCCAGCATGGGGACACCGGGACAGGGGTACGAGCAGTACTTC; CDR3: CASMGTPGQGYEQYF
J: TRBJ2-7; D: TRBD2; V: TRBV9; size: .; DNA: TGTGCCAGAAGGTCTAGCGGGGATTACGAGCAGTACTTC; CDR3: CARRSSGDYEQYF
J: TRBJ2-2; D: .; V: TRBV27; size: .; DNA: TGTGCCAGCACCGGGGTCGGCGGGGAGCTGTTTTTT; CDR3: CASTGVGGELFF
J: TRBJ1-1; D: .; V: TRBV30; size: many; DNA: TGTGCCTGGAGTCCGGGGGCTGAAGCTTTCTTT; CDR3: CAWSPGAEAFF
J: TRBJ1-1; D: .; V: TRBV4-1; size: .; DNA: TGCGCCAGCAGCCAAAAGGCAGTATCCGGGTACACTGAAGCTTTCTTT; CDR3: CASSQKAVSGYTEAFF
J: TRBJ1-1; D: TRBD1; V: TRBV6-5; size: .; DNA: TGTGCCAGCAGACAGGGGACGAACACTGAAGCTTTCTTT; CDR3: CASRQGTNTEAFF
J: TRBJ2-1; D: .; V: TRBV10-3; size: .; DNA: TGTGCCATCAGTGAGATCAGGGGATATGAGCAGTTCTTC; CDR3: CAISEIRGYEQFF
J: TRBJ2-2; D: TRBD2; V: TRBV18; size: .; DNA: TGTGCCAGCTCACCCTTCGGGCTAGCGGGGGCGAACACCGGGGAGCTGTTTTTT; CDR3: CASSPFGLAGANTGELFF
J: TRBJ2-2; D: TRBD1; V: TRBV7-2; size: .; DNA: TGTGCCAGCAGCCTGTTGGACAGGGTGGACACCGGGGAGCTGTTTTTT; CDR3: CASSLLDRVDTGELFF
J: TRBJ2-1; D: TRBD2; V: TRBV24-1; size: .; DNA: TGTGCCACCAGTGAATTAGCGGGGGGGCCGAATGAGCAGTTCTTC; CDR3: CATSELAGGPNEQFF
J: TRBJ2-7; D: .; V: TRBV6-5; size: .; DNA: TGTGCCAGCAGTCTAGCTGGGTCCTACGAGCAGTACTTC; CDR3: CASSLAGSYEQYF
J: TRBJ2-2; D: TRBD2; V: TRBV9; size: .; DNA: TGTGCCAGCAGCGTAGGCGGGGGGACCGGGGAGCTGTTTTTT; CDR3: CASSVGGGTGELFF
J: TRBJ1-2; D: .; V: TRBV6-5; size: .; DNA: TGTGCCAGCAGTACAGGGTTAGTTGGCTACACCTTC; CDR3: CASSTGLVGYTF
J: TRBJ2-5; D: TRBD2; V: TRBV7-3; size: .; DNA: TGTGCCAGCTCCCCCCGCGGGGGGGAGACCCAGTACTTC; CDR3: CASSPRGGETQYF
J: TRBJ2-7; D: TRBD1; V: TRBV19; size: .; DNA: TGTGCCAGTAGTGGAAGGACAGGGGCGGCTTACGAGCAGTACTTC; CDR3: CASSGRTGAAYEQYF
J: TRBJ1-2; D: TRBD1; V: TRBV2; size: .; DNA: TGTGCCAGCAGTGTCCTATACGGAGGGGGCGCTTATGGCTACACCTTC; CDR3: CASSVLYGGGAYGYTF
J: TRBJ2-3; D: TRBD2; V: TRBV6-5; size: .; DNA: TGTGCCAGCAGTTCGGGAGCGGGGACAGATACGCAGTATTTT; CDR3: CASSSGAGTDTQYF
J: TRBJ1-1; D: .; V: TRBV9; size: .; DNA: TGTGCCAGCAGCGTAGAAGGGACGGGCGGGATAGTCTTT; CDR3: CASSVEGTGGIVF
J: TRBJ2-1; D: .; V: TRBV27; size: .; DNA: TGTGCCAGCAGCCCCCAAGTCGGCTCCTACAATGAGCAGTTCTTC; CDR3: CASSPQVGSYNEQFF
J: TRBJ1-1; D: TRBD1; V: TRBV18; size: .; DNA: TGTGCCAGCTCACCCCCAGGGGGGCCCAGCACTGAAGCTTTCTTT; CDR3: CASSPPGGPSTEAFF
J: TRBJ2-7; D: .; V: TRBV5-6; size: once; DNA: TGTGCCAGCAGCTTCAGAACAGCGGCTTTGGACGAGCAGTACTTC; CDR3: CASSFRTAALDEQYF
J: TRBJ1-1; D: .; V: TRBV3-1/TRBV3-2; size: .; DNA: TGTGCCAGCAGCCAGTTGACGAGAGGAACTGAAGCTTTCTTT; CDR3: CASSQLTRGTEAFF
J: TRBJ2-7; D: .; V: TRBV7-2; size: .; DNA: TGTGCCAGCAGCTCCCCGACCTGGGGGCAGGGTCATTACGAGCAGTACTTC; CDR3: CASSSPTWGQGHYEQYF
J: TRBJ2-7; D: TRBD1; V: TRBV29-1; size: .; DNA: TGCAGCGTTGAGGTAGGGGGCGGTTACGAGCAGTACTTC; CDR3: CSVEVGGGYEQYF
J: TRBJ2-7; D: .; V: TRBV2; size: few; DNA: TGTGCCAGCAGTGTTTATGAGGAAATCTACTTC; CDR3: CASSVYEEIYF
J: TRBJ1-1; D: TRBD1; V: TRBV7-9; size: .; DNA: TGTGCCAGCAGCTTGGGGACAGGGGTTAGAACTGAAGCTTTCTTT; CDR3: CASSLGTGVRTEAFF
J: TRBJ2-7; D: .; V: TRBV6-5; size: .; DNA: TGTGCCAGCAGCCAGGCCGTGAAAGGCTACGAGCAGTACTTC; CDR3: CASSQAVKGYEQYF
J: TRBJ1-3; D: .; V: TRBV4-3; size: .; DNA: TGCGCCAGCAGCCAGGGTGACCCAGGGGCTGGAAACACCATATATTTT; CDR3: CASSQGDPGAGNTIYF
J: TRBJ2-2; D: TRBD1; V: TRBV7-9; size: .; DNA: TGTGCCAGCAGCTTATTAAGAGGGGGCAACACCGGGGAGCTGTTTTTT; CDR3: CASSLLRGGNTGELFF
J: TRBJ1-5; D: .; V: TRBV25-1; size: once; DNA: TGTGCCAGCAGTGAAGAGGGTGATGCGGGCCAGCCCCAGCATTTT; CDR3: CASSEEGDAGQPQHF
J: TRBJ1-6; D: .; V: TRBV24-1; size: .; DNA: TGTGCCACGACCCTGCGGGATGGGAATTCACCCCTCCACTTT; CDR3: CATTLRDGNSPLHF
J: TRBJ1-5; D: .; V: TRBV2; size: .; DNA: TGTGCCAGCAGCGGCATGGGGGAGGCCAATCAGCCCCAGCATTTT; CDR3: CASSGMGEANQPQHF
J: TRBJ1-2; D: TRBD1; V: TRBV7-9; size: .; DNA: TGTGCCAGCAGATCCCGGACAGGGTATGGCTACACCTTC; CDR3: CASRSRTGYGYTF
J: TRBJ1-2; D: .; V: TRBV5-4; size: .; DNA: TGTGCCAGCAGCTCCCCGGAGGAGGGCCGCTATGGCTACACCTTC; CDR3: CASSSPEEGRYGYTF
J: TRBJ1-5; D: .; V: TRBV30; size: few; DNA: TGTGCCTGGAGTCTCGGGGGCAATCAGCCCCAGCATTTT; CDR3: CAWSLGGNQPQHF
J: TRBJ1-6; D: TRBD1; V: TRBV27; size: .; DNA: TGTGCCAGCAGTCGTACAGGCAGGGGGGACCGTTCACCCCTCCACTTT; CDR3: CASSRTGRGDRSPLHF
J: TRBJ1-2; D: TRBD1; V: TRBV2; size: .; DNA: TGTGCCAGCAGTCGGACAGGGGGCATCTATGGCTACACCTTC; CDR3: CASSRTGGIYGYTF
J: TRBJ1-6; D: TRBD1; V: TRBV7-2; size: .; DNA: TGTGCCAGCCGGGGACAGTCAAATTCACCCCTCCACTTT; CDR3: CASRGQSNSPLHF